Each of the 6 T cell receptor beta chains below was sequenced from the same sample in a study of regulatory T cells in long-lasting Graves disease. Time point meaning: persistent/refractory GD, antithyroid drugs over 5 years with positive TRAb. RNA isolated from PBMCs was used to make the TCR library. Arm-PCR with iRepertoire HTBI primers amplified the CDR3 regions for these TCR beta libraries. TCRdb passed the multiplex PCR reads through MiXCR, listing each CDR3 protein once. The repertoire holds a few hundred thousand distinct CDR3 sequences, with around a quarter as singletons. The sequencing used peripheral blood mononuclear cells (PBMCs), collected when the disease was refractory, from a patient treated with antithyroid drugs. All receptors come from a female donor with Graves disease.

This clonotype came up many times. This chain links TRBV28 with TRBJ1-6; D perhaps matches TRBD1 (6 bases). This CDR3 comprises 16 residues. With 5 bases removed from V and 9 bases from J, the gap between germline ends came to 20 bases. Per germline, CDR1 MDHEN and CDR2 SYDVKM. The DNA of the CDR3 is TGTGCCAGCAGTCCTAACGACAGGCGAGGAGGTTCACCCCTCCACTTT. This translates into CASSPNDRRGGSPLHF.

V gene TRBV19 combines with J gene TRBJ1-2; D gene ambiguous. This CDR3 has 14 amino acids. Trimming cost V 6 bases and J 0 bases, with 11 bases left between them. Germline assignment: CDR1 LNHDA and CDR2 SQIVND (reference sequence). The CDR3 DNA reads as TGTGCCAGTAGACGGGTCGCAGCTAACTATGGCTACACCTTC. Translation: CASRRVAANYGYTF.

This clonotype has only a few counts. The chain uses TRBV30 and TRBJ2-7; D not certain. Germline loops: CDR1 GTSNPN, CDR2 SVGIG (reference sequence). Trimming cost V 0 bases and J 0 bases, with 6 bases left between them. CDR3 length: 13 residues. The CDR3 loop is CAWSVPNSYEQYF. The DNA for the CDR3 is TGTGCCTGGAGTGTACCTAACTCCTACGAGCAGTACTTC.

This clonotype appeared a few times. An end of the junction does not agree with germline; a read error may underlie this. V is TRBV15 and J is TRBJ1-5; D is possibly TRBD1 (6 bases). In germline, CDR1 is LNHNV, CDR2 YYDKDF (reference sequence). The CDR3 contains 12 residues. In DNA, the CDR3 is TGTGCCACCACCAGAGGGGGTCAGCCCCAGCATTTT. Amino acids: CATTRGGQPQHF.

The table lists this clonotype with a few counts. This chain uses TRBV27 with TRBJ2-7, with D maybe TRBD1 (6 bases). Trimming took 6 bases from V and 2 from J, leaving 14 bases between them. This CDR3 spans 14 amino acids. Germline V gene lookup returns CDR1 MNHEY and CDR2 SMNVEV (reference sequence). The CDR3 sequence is CASRPTGTTYEQYF. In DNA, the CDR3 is TGTGCCAGCAGACCGACAGGAACAACCTACGAGCAGTACTTC.

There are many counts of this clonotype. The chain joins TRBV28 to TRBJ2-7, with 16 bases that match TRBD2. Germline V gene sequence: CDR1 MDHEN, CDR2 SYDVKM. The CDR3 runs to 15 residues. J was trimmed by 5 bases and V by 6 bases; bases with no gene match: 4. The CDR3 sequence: CASSGTSGRDNEQYF. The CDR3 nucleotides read TGTGCCAGCAGCGGGACTAGCGGGAGGGATAACGAGCAGTACTTC.